This TCR beta chain was captured in a study of T cell repertoires in cytomegalovirus infection. The CDR3 length is 15 residues. Germline lookup yields CDR1 SGHTA and CDR2 FQGNSA. The germline V and J ends were trimmed by 5 bases and 9 bases, with 19 bases remaining between them. TCRdb re-derived calls from the reads in MiXCR, one entry per CDR3 protein. The sample holds under 200,000 distinct CDR3 sequences, 9.5% seen once. This clonotype was observed at least ten times. The clonotype originates from a human donor in good health (CMV status not recorded). Some clones in this sample may be carry-over from other donors' samples. The gene calls are TRBV7-2 and TRBJ1-4; possibly TRBD1 for D (6 bases). Sample: PBMCs. This chain's CDR3 is CASSLRTAGFKKLFF. For the CDR3, the DNA is TGTGCCAGCAGCCTGCGGACAGCCGGCTTCAAAAAACTGTTTTTT.